This is a list of T cell receptor beta chains from one sample in a study of read filtering for tumor transcriptome and immune sequencing. MiXCR, applied by TCRdb to the reads, yields one record per CDR3 protein. The sample lists about 62,000 distinct CDR3 sequences, roughly 20% occurring once. Specimen: a population of CD138-negative cells sorted from bone marrow. The receptors derive from a donor at least 40 years old with multiple myeloma. Both conserved end residues are part of each CDR3. Fields, in order: J gene, clone size, V gene, D gene, CDR3 DNA, CDR3 protein. The D gene is left open where the match is weak. Clone size is given for some rows only: seen once, a few or many times, or a class if the clone is expanded.

TRBJ1-5 many TRBV2 - TGTGCCAGCAGTGAAGGGAGGGCTAGCAATCAGCCCCAGCATTTT CASSEGRASNQPQHF
TRBJ2-3 many TRBV6-1 TRBD2 TGTGCCAGCAGTGAAGGGGTAGCGGGGGGATTCACAGATACGCAGTATTTT CASSEGVAGGFTDTQYF
TRBJ2-1 many TRBV5-1 TRBD1 TGCGCCAGTTTATCGACAGGGAACTACAATGAGCAGTTCTTC CASLSTGNYNEQFF
TRBJ1-4 many TRBV29-1 - TGCAGCGTCCGAACCTGGACTAATGAAAAACTGTTTTTT CSVRTWTNEKLFF
TRBJ2-1 - TRBV20-1 TRBD2 TGCAGTGCTTCCTCGGTGGGGCGGGGGGACAATGCGCAGTTCTTC CSASSVGRGDNAQFF
TRBJ2-1 - TRBV10-2 TRBD2 TGCGCCAGCAGCCTCACTCAAGGACTAGCGTACAATGAGCAGTTCTTC CASSLTQGLAYNEQFF
TRBJ2-5 many TRBV6-2/TRBV6-3 - TGTGCCAGCAGCAAGACCAGTCCTGGGACCCAAGAGACCCAGTACTTC CASSKTSPGTQETQYF
TRBJ2-2 many TRBV5-4 - TGTGCCAGCAGCGCCGTCGGGACCTCGAACACCGGGGAGCTGTTTTTT CASSAVGTSNTGELFF
TRBJ2-3 many TRBV4-1 TRBD2 TGCGCCAGCAGCCACACCGGAGGCGAGCGGGGCGCAGATACGCAGTATTTT CASSHTGGERGADTQYF
TRBJ2-1 many TRBV7-3 TRBD2 TGTGCCAGCAGCTTAAGCGGGAGTACCAATGAGCAGTTCTTC CASSLSGSTNEQFF
TRBJ2-6 many TRBV5-4 - TGTGCCAGCAGCTTCAAGTCTGGGGCCAACGTCCTGACTTTC CASSFKSGANVLTF
TRBJ2-7 - TRBV10-1 TRBD1 TGCGCCAGCAGTTTGGACAGGGCTAATCCCGAGCAGTACTTC CASSLDRANPEQYF
TRBJ2-1 - TRBV7-3 TRBD2 TGTGCCAGCAGCTTAATAGTAGCGGGCAATGTCAATGAGCAGTTCTTC CASSLIVAGNVNEQFF
TRBJ2-1 many TRBV7-3 TRBD1 TGTGCCAGCAGCTTAAACGGGGACAGGGGGCTCGATGAGCAGTTCTTC CASSLNGDRGLDEQFF
TRBJ2-7 few TRBV5-4 - TGTGCCAGCAGCAACGGACAGCCCAGTCACGAGCAGTACTTC CASSNGQPSHEQYF
TRBJ2-7 - TRBV28 - TGTGCCAGCACCCGGGACTTAACCTACGAGCAGTACTTC CASTRDLTYEQYF
TRBJ1-4 - TRBV12-3/TRBV12-4 - TGTGCCAACAGTTCTGGTAGTATGGGTGAAAAACTGCTTTTT CANSSGSMGEKLLF
TRBJ2-4 many TRBV20-1 TRBD1 TGCAGTGCATTGGACAGGGGAGCCAAAAACATTCAGTACTTC CSALDRGAKNIQYF
TRBJ2-3 many TRBV28 TRBD1 TGTGCCAGCAGTTTATCCAGGGGGCTTAACACAGATACGCAGTATTTT CASSLSRGLNTDTQYF
TRBJ2-5 few TRBV15 - TGTGCCACCAGCAGAGACGGCCAAGAGACCCAGTACTTC CATSRDGQETQYF
TRBJ2-5 many TRBV5-4 TRBD1 TGTGCCAGCAGCCCTCCTCCTCAGGGGGCCCAAGAGACCCAGTACTTC CASSPPPQGAQETQYF
TRBJ2-3 many TRBV7-2 - TGTGCCAGCAGCTTAGAGGGGCGCACAGATACGCAGTATTTT CASSLEGRTDTQYF
TRBJ1-1 many TRBV29-1 TRBD1 TGCAGCGTACCGGGACCGGGACAGATCCTTTTCACTGAAGCTTTCTTT CSVPGPGQILFTEAFF
TRBJ2-5 many TRBV14 - TGTGCCAGCAGCCAAGGGTTCGGGGGATCGGAGACCCAGTACTTC CASSQGFGGSETQYF
TRBJ2-1 many TRBV18 TRBD2 TGTGCCAGCTCACCATTAGCGGGGGCTTCCTACAATGAGCAGTTCTTC CASSPLAGASYNEQFF
TRBJ2-2 - TRBV2 TRBD2 TGTGCCAGCAAAGCGGGGGGGGCCCGGGGAGCTGTTTTT CASKAGGARGAVF
TRBJ2-1 many TRBV12-3/TRBV12-4 TRBD2 TGTGCCAGCCGCTTGACTAGCGGGAGAAAGAATGAGCAGTTCTTC CASRLTSGRKNEQFF
TRBJ2-3 few TRBV3-1 - TGTGCCAGCAGCCAACGGGCAGATACGCAGTATTTT CASSQRADTQYF
TRBJ1-1 - TRBV20-1 TRBD1 TGCAGTGGGGACAGGAGAGTGAACACTGAAGCTTTCTTT CSGDRRVNTEAFF
TRBJ1-5 many TRBV20-1 - TGCAGTGCTAGAGGGACAGATCAGCCCCAGCATTTT CSARGTDQPQHF
TRBJ2-2 many TRBV6-1 TRBD2 TGTGCCAGCAGTGTTTCCGGGCTAGCGGGAGGTTCTGGGGAGCTGTTTTTT CASSVSGLAGGSGELFF
TRBJ2-3 many TRBV11-2 TRBD2 TGTGCCAGCAGCCCCAGCGGGAGGAGCACAGATACGCAGTATTTT CASSPSGRSTDTQYF
TRBJ1-5 - TRBV28 - TGTGCCAGCACCCTCTCGTCCGGGGGGGTTCAGCCCCAGCATTTT CASTLSSGGVQPQHF
TRBJ2-7 many TRBV5-1 - TGCGCCAGCAGGGTCCACACTGGAGGGTCTTACGAGCAGTACTTC CASRVHTGGSYEQYF
TRBJ1-6 many TRBV18 - TGTGCCAGCTCACCGGAGTCCCTTAATTCACCCCTCCACTTT CASSPESLNSPLHF
TRBJ2-3 few TRBV7-2 TRBD1 TGTGCCAGCAGACCTGTCGGGACAGGGAGGACAGATACGCAGTATTTT CASRPVGTGRTDTQYF
TRBJ2-1 - TRBV20-1 - TGCAGTGCCAGCAACAGGGACCATGAGCAGCTCTTC CSASNRDHEQLF
TRBJ2-7 - TRBV4-2 - TGTGCCAGCAGCCAAGGGGACGGGAGCGAGCAGTACTTC CASSQGDGSEQYF
TRBJ2-1 - TRBV29-1 - TGCTGCGACCGGTGGGGGGTCAATGAGCAGTTCTTC CCDRWGVNEQFF
TRBJ2-5 many TRBV4-1 TRBD2 TGCGCCAGCAGCCAGCCGGGACTAGGAGAAGAGACCCAGTACTTC CASSQPGLGEETQYF
TRBJ1-1 many TRBV2 TRBD1 TGTGCCAGCAGTGACCTGATCACAGGGGTGAACACTGAAGCTTTCTTT CASSDLITGVNTEAFF
TRBJ1-1 many TRBV20-1 TRBD1 TGCAGTGCCCCCAGGACAGGGATGAACACTGAAGCTTTCTTT CSAPRTGMNTEAFF
TRBJ2-5 many TRBV29-1 - TGCAGCGTTGAACGAGCCACCGGGCCTGAAATAGAGACCCAGTACTTC CSVERATGPEIETQYF
TRBJ2-3 many TRBV15 - TGTGCCACCAGCAGGGGGGGAGATACTTATACGCAGTATTTT CATSRGGDTYTQYF
TRBJ2-1 many TRBV24-1 - TGTGCCACCAGTGATCGACGGGGGGCGGGCTCCTACAATGAGCAGTTCTTC CATSDRRGAGSYNEQFF
TRBJ2-5 - TRBV9 TRBD2 TGTGCCAGCAGCGTGGGGACTAGCGGGGGGGGAGAGACCCAGTACTTC CASSVGTSGGGETQYF
TRBJ2-1 many TRBV30 TRBD2 TGTGCCTGGAGTTGGGCTAGCGGTCTTTACAATGAGCAGTTCTTC CAWSWASGLYNEQFF
TRBJ2-6 many TRBV20-1 - TGCAGTGCTAGAGAAACTGGGGCCAACGTCCTGACTTTC CSARETGANVLTF
TRBJ2-7 many TRBV19 - TGTGCCAGTAGTATCTCCGTGGGCAGGGCATACGAGCAGTACTTC CASSISVGRAYEQYF
TRBJ2-1 - TRBV2 - TGTGCCAACGGTGATTACGGGGGCCGCTACAATGAGCAGTTCTTC CANGDYGGRYNEQFF
TRBJ1-3 - TRBV29-1 - TGCAGCGTTGACGAGGGTTTAGCTGGAAACACCATATATTTT CSVDEGLAGNTIYF
TRBJ2-3 many TRBV20-1 TRBD2 TGCAGTGCAGGCCCGGGACTAGCGGGAGAGGGGCGTAACACAGATACGCAGTATTTT CSAGPGLAGEGRNTDTQYF
TRBJ2-5 - TRBV7-2 TRBD2 TGTGCCAGCAGCTTTTCCCGGGGGGGCTGGGGGACCCAGTACTTC CASSFSRGGWGTQYF
TRBJ2-1 many TRBV20-1 - TGCAGTGCTAGGGACCTAGAGGGTGGGGTCTCCTACAATGAGCAGTTCTTC CSARDLEGGVSYNEQFF
TRBJ2-6 few TRBV4-1 - TGCGCCAGCAGCCAAGCCGGCTCTGGGGCCAACGTCCTGACTTTC CASSQAGSGANVLTF